Below are 4 T cell receptor beta chains sequenced from a single sample in a study of shared clonotypes between healthy human individuals. Clones were read by immunoSEQ multiplex PCR, and TCRdb kept only the in-frame ones, dropping some. Of a few million clones listed, 90% to 95% were seen once; the top ten hold around 1.7%. Cells designated naive CD8 were CD45RO-negative and were positively selected for CCR7, with terminally differentiated effector memory CD45RA+ cells excluded. Sequencing input: naive CD8+ T cells from PBMCs. The receptors were sampled from a man younger than 30 in good health. Some clones in this sample may be carry-over from other donors' samples.

The chain uses TRBV6-6 and TRBJ2-7; D gene unclear. Germline V gives CDR1 MNHNY, CDR2 SVGAGI (reference sequence). This CDR3 spans 12 amino acids. V lost 6 bases and J lost 1, with 7 bases in between. CDR3 in DNA: TGTGCCAGCAGAACGGATTCCTACGAGCAGTACTTC. This translates into CASRTDSYEQYF.

The chain combines TRBV2 with TRBJ2-2, with 9 bases lining up with TRBD2. The CDR3 is 17 amino acids. In germline, CDR1 is SNHLY, CDR2 FYNNEI. J was trimmed by 7 bases and V by 7 bases; bases with no gene match: 16. The CDR3 loop reads CASKIRRTSDVIGELFF. In nucleotides, the CDR3 is TGTGCCAGCAAGATACGGAGGACTAGCGATGTCATCGGGGAGCTGTTTTTT.

The rearrangement uses TRBV29-1 and TRBJ2-7, with TRBD1 matching over 8 bases. This CDR3 is built from 13 residues. V lost 7 bases and J lost 3; bases outside the gene matches: 8. Germline V gene lookup returns CDR1 SQVTM and CDR2 ANQGSEA. This CDR3 is CSAARDRSYEQYF. In DNA form, the CDR3 reads TGCAGCGCCGCCCGGGACAGGAGCTACGAGCAGTACTTC.

The rearrangement uses TRBV6-6 and TRBJ2-7; D is unclear. The ends were cut back, 7 bases at V and 7 bases at J, with 17 bases in the middle. The CDR3 extends over 13 amino acids. Germline values: CDR1 MNHNY, CDR2 SVGAGI (reference sequence). CDR3 nucleotides: TGTGCCAGCATTCTGGGAAATATTGGGGAGCAGTACTTC. Its protein is CASILGNIGEQYF.